These 17 T cell receptor beta chains were sequenced from one sample in a study of early T cells in non-severe SARS-CoV-2 infection. TCRdb processed the 5' RACE reads anew with MiXCR; each CDR3 protein has one entry. The sample lists fewer than 60,000 distinct CDR3 sequences; approximately 9.4% were seen once. Sequencing input: whole blood. These receptors were collected from an adult who was a healthcare worker with PCR-confirmed SARS-CoV-2 infection or an uninfected control (not recorded which).

The chain combines TRBV27 with TRBJ2-1, with 7 bases that match TRBD2. Looked up from germline, CDR1 is MNHEY and CDR2 is SMNVEV (reference sequence). J gave up 5 bases and V 5 bases, and 15 bases lay outside the gene matches. The CDR3 totals 17 residues. The DNA for the CDR3 is TGTGCCAGCAGTGAGGTTGCTTGGGGGAGGGATAACAATGAGCAGTTCTTC. This sequence encodes CASSEVAWGRDNNEQFF.

The CDR3 DNA reads TGCAGCGCTTCCGCCGCCGGGACTAGCGGGCCATACAATGAGCAGTTCTTC. Its protein product is CSASAAGTSGPYNEQFF. This chain joins TRBV29-1 and TRBJ2-1; 12 bases agree with TRBD2. V lost 7 bases to trimming and J lost 4 bases; unmatched junction nucleotides: 14. The CDR3 contains 17 residues. CDR1 is SQVTM, CDR2 ANQGSEA, per germline.

This clonotype was counted only a few times. The chain is built from TRBV7-6 and TRBJ2-7, with D possibly being TRBD1 or TRBD2 (5 bases each). Trimming took off 2 bases at V and 6 bases at J, with 17 bases between the two ends. The CDR3 sequence is 15 residues long. Germline CDR1 SGHVS, CDR2 FNYEAQ. The CDR3 DNA sequence: TGTGCCAGCAGCTTAACATCAGGGACCGCGTCCGAGCAGTACTTC. Encoded protein: CASSLTSGTASEQYF.

This clonotype was recorded many times. This chain uses TRBV7-3 with TRBJ2-1, with 8 bases fitting TRBD1. This CDR3 has 15 residues. Germline CDR1 and CDR2: SGHTA and FQGTGA. V lost 4 bases and J lost 1; bases outside the gene matches: 3. CDR3 sequence: CASSSRQGSYNEQFF. DNA of the CDR3: TGTGCCAGCAGCTCCCGACAGGGGTCCTACAATGAGCAGTTCTTC.

This clonotype appeared many times. The V gene is TRBV29-1, the J gene TRBJ1-2, with D uncertain. Germline CDR1 SQVTM, CDR2 ANQGSEA. V was trimmed by 6 bases and J by 2 bases, leaving 7 bases between them. This CDR3 is built from 11 residues. The chain's CDR3 is CSVHTNYGYTF. CDR3 nucleotide sequence: TGCAGCGTCCACACCAACTATGGCTACACCTTC.

This clonotype was counted many times. The chain couples TRBV7-2 to TRBJ2-3; no reliable D call. CDR3 size: 14 residues. V lost 1 base to trimming and J lost 2 bases, with 7 bases between them. Per germline, CDR1 SGHTA and CDR2 FQGNSA. The CDR3 protein is CASSLDATTDTQYF. CDR3 bases: TGTGCCAGCAGCTTAGACGCCACCACAGATACGCAGTATTTT.

This clonotype was detected only a few times. The gene calls are TRBV6-2 or TRBV6-3 and TRBJ2-3; 14 bases match TRBD2. The ends lost 4 bases at V and 6 bases at J; junction bases unmatched: 9. Germline V gene lookup returns CDR1 MNHEY and CDR2 SVGEGT. The CDR3 consists of 17 residues. CDR3 sequence reads: CASSSGTSGRVRDTQYF. CDR3 DNA: TGTGCCAGCAGTTCCGGGACTAGCGGGAGAGTTCGGGATACGCAGTATTTT.

CDR3 region: CASSLDRVLRETQYF. CDR3 nucleotide sequence: TGTGCCAGCAGCTTGGACAGGGTCCTAAGGGAGACCCAGTACTTC. The V call is TRBV5-6, the J call TRBJ2-5; possibly TRBD1 for D (6 bases). The CDR3 has 15 amino acids. The V end was cut by 0 bases, the J end by 5 bases, with 14 bases between. The germline CDR1 and CDR2 sequences are SGHDT and YYEEEE. Supplemented by reference TRBV5-6 and TRBJ2-5, the full variable domain reads DAGVTQSPTHLIKTRGQQVTLRCSPKSGHDTVSWYQQALGQGPQFIFQYYEEEERQRGNFPDRFSGHQFPNYSSELNVNALLLGDSALYLCASSLDRVLRETQYFGPGTRLLVL.

In this sample, this clonotype turned up a few times. The chain has TRBV4-1 and TRBJ2-2; D not resolved. V gave up 1 base and J gave up 3 bases, with 12 bases separating them. The CDR3 length is 16 residues. Germline V gene lookup returns CDR1 MGHRA and CDR2 YSYEKL. CDR3 DNA: TGCGCCAGCAGCCAAGTAGAACAGTCCTACACCGGGGAGCTGTTTTTT. Translated: CASSQVEQSYTGELFF.

The gene calls are TRBV24-1 and TRBJ1-1; 9 positions match TRBD1. Losses at the gene ends were 2 bases for V and 5 bases for J; bases not matched to a gene: 8. CDR3 size: 16 residues. Germline V gene data show CDR1 as KGHDR and CDR2 as SFDVKD. As DNA, the CDR3 is TGTGCCACCAGTGATTCCTCCGGGACAGGGTCAACTGAAGCTTTCTTT. Its protein is CATSDSSGTGSTEAFF.

This clonotype was detected only a few times. The chain employs TRBV6-2 or TRBV6-3 and TRBJ1-6; 8 positions match TRBD1. The CDR3 runs to 15 residues. The trim removed 6 bases at V and 5 bases at J, leaving 6 bases unmatched. Germline values: CDR1 MNHEY, CDR2 SVGEGT. The CDR3 nucleotides are TGTGCCAGCAGCCGTGGGACAGGACATAATTCACCCCTCCACTTT. It yields the protein CASSRGTGHNSPLHF.

The chain carries TRBV6-2 or TRBV6-3 and TRBJ2-5; D unresolved. Germline CDR1 and CDR2: MNHEY and SVGEGT. V was trimmed by 5 bases and J by 5 bases, leaving 6 bases between them. This CDR3 comprises 11 residues. CDR3 residues: CASSHAETQYF. The DNA of the CDR3 is TGTGCCAGCAGTCACGCGGAGACCCAGTACTTC.

This clonotype has a handful of counts. The chain links TRBV3-1 to TRBJ2-2; D possibly matches TRBD1 or TRBD2 (6 bases each). With 4 bases removed from V and 6 bases from J, the gap between germline ends came to 15 bases. CDR3 length: 15 residues. Germline CDR1 reads LGHDT; CDR2 reads YNNKEL (reference sequence). For the CDR3, the DNA is TGTGCCAGCAGCCCGAGGCAGGAGGGGGCCGGGGAGCTGTTTTTT. Its protein product is CASSPRQEGAGELFF.

This clonotype was picked up a small number of times. V usage is TRBV7-2 and J usage is TRBJ2-5; D not resolved. The CDR3 sequence is 12 residues long. CDR1 is SGHTA, CDR2 FQGNSA, per germline. V lost 1 base to trimming and J lost 0 bases, with 0 bases between them. The CDR3 reads CASSLDQETQYF. In DNA, the CDR3 is TGTGCCAGCAGCTTAGACCAAGAGACCCAGTACTTC.

This clonotype showed up many times. V gene TRBV5-4 combines with J gene TRBJ2-3; 7 nucleotides match TRBD1. CDR3 length equals 16 residues. The junction had 8 bases not matched to a gene; V was cut back by 0 bases and J by 4 bases. In germline, CDR1 is SGHNT, CDR2 YYREEE (reference sequence). The CDR3 loop reads CASSLGGTVGADTQYF. CDR3 nucleotide sequence: TGTGCCAGCAGCTTGGGAGGGACAGTCGGGGCAGATACGCAGTATTTT.

This clonotype was counted at least ten times. The chain is built from TRBV27 and TRBJ1-5; D perhaps matches TRBD1 (5 bases). V was trimmed by 4 bases and J by 9 bases, leaving 10 bases between them. The CDR3 has 12 residues. Germline V gene lookup returns CDR1 MNHEY and CDR2 SMNVEV (reference sequence). CDR3 bases: TGTGCCAGCAGTTCCGGGGGTCCGCCCCAGCATTTT. Translating gives CASSSGGPPQHF.

This clonotype was seen ten or more times. The V call is TRBV28, the J call TRBJ1-2; D is undetermined. Trimming stripped 5 bases from V and 8 bases from J, with 12 bases between. The CDR3 is 12 amino acids. Germline V gene lookup returns CDR1 MDHEN and CDR2 SYDVKM. CDR3 residues: CASSLRKYGYTF. CDR3 nucleotides: TGTGCCAGCAGTCTCCGGAAGTACGGCTACACCTTC.